The clone carrying this T cell receptor (beta chain) was counted at least ten times. Its specificity is not known. This entry comes from a study of T-cell reconstitution after alpha-beta-depleted transplantation in children. Study conclusions and caveats: Newly produced T cells mostly provided counts and TCRbeta diversity after one year, as hyperexpanded clones declined. Recipient T cells and thymic progenitors that survived gave rise to the high TCRbeta diversity observed at day 60 in some patients. Reports say that about two months after transplant, the alpha-beta T cells came out of several hundred graft clones that had expanded.

Molecular barcoding with unique molecular identifiers was used for the TCRbeta library. TCRdb fed the PCR reads into MiXCR, producing one record per CDR3 protein. The repertoire includes approximately 520,000 distinct CDR3 sequences, about an eighth of them detected once, and around 13% sits in the top ten. Between the trimmed V and J ends, which lost 0 bases and 5 bases, there was a span of 1 base. The CDR3 loop spans 10 amino acids. Germline loops: CDR1 DFQATT, CDR2 SNEGSKA (reference sequence). Here the sequenced sample was PBMCs, mostly from graft donor cells, taken 180 days after TCRalphabeta/CD19-depleted stem cell transplant. This sequence was found in a female patient under 10 years old who had a stem cell transplant for aplastic anemia, so the T cells may come from the graft donor. The chain combines TRBV20-1 with TRBJ2-5; no clear D. The CDR3 reads CSARDETQYF. CDR3 bases: TGCAGTGCTAGAGATGAGACCCAGTACTTC.